A selection of T cell receptor beta chains follows, all from one sample in a study of cytomegalovirus exposure and HLA in healthy donors. Only in-frame clones appear in the TCRdb table, and some are missing; sequencing was by immunoSEQ multiplex PCR. This sample has over 150,000 clones, with approximately 71% found just once. Sequencing was done on a sample of PBMCs. These receptors originate from a male donor in good health and CMV-seronegative. Both conserved end residues are part of each CDR3. The order of the fields is V gene, D gene, J gene, clone size, CDR3 protein, CDR3 DNA. D genes are given only for firm matches. Rows may omit the clone size; those that give it use once, few, many or a size class.

>TRBV7-6|-|TRBJ2-7|few
CASSLGLASSYEQYF
TGTGCCAGCAGCTTGGGTCTAGCTTCCTCCTACGAGCAGTACTTC
>TRBV5-1|TRBD2|TRBJ2-5|-
CASSLVAAGGQETQYF
TGCGCCAGCAGCTTGGTGGCAGCGGGAGGCCAAGAGACCCAGTACTTC
>TRBV9|-|TRBJ2-5|-
CASSVSDRQETQYF
TGTGCCAGCAGCGTCAGCGATCGACAAGAGACCCAGTACTTC
>TRBV7-9|-|TRBJ2-5|-
CASSLRRAGGETQYF
TGTGCCAGCAGCTTACGCAGAGCCGGCGGAGAGACCCAGTACTTC
>TRBV5-8|TRBD1|TRBJ2-7|once
CASSLFGTGPYEQYF
TGTGCCAGCAGCTTGTTCGGGACAGGGCCCTACGAGCAGTACTTC
>TRBV28|TRBD1|TRBJ1-5|-
CASSLPGQGTNQPQHF
TGTGCCAGCAGTCTCCCCGGACAGGGGACTAATCAGCCCCAGCATTTT
>TRBV7-3|TRBD2|TRBJ2-1|-
CASSSRAGGPANEQFF
TGTGCCAGCAGCTCAAGGGCGGGAGGGCCAGCCAATGAGCAGTTCTTC
>TRBV27|-|TRBJ2-4|-
CASGRDPGVAKNIQYF
TGTGCCAGCGGCCGCGATCCGGGGGTAGCCAAAAACATTCAGTACTTC
>TRBV28|TRBD1|TRBJ1-1|-
CASSLRLRRTGGTEAFF
TGTGCCAGCAGTTTAAGGTTAAGGAGGACAGGGGGCACTGAAGCTTTCTTT
>TRBV4-3|TRBD1|TRBJ1-2|-
CASSLGTGRVGEPYTF
TGCGCCAGCAGCCTGGGGACAGGGCGGGTGGGGGAGCCCTACACCTTC
>TRBV27|-|TRBJ2-1|-
CASSLGGVNEQFF
TGTGCCAGCAGTTTAGGAGGGGTGAATGAGCAGTTCTTC
>TRBV7-3|TRBD2|TRBJ2-1|-
CASRSGPAGVHEQFF
TGTGCCAGCCGCTCGGGACCAGCGGGAGTGCATGAGCAGTTCTTC
>TRBV7-9|TRBD1|TRBJ2-7|-
CASSLRTGFEQYF
TGTGCCAGCAGCTTAAGGACAGGGTTCGAGCAGTACTTC
>TRBV2|-|TRBJ2-7|-
CASSESTWASYEQYF
TGTGCCAGCAGTGAAAGTACATGGGCCTCCTACGAGCAGTACTTC
>TRBV25-1|-|TRBJ1-1|-
CASTRGQLNTEAFF
TGTGCCAGCACCCGAGGGCAGTTAAACACTGAAGCTTTCTTT
>TRBV5-1|TRBD2|TRBJ2-2|-
CASSLAGVNTGELFF
TGCGCCAGCAGCTTAGCGGGGGTGAACACCGGGGAGCTGTTTTTT
>TRBV7-3|TRBD1|TRBJ1-1|-
CASSSGQATAEAFF
TGTGCCAGCAGCTCCGGACAGGCCACGGCGGAAGCTTTCTTT
>TRBV11-2|-|TRBJ2-7|-
CASSLDRTANYEQYF
TGTGCCAGCAGCTTAGATCGGACAGCCAACTACGAGCAGTACTTC
>TRBV7-9|TRBD1|TRBJ1-5|-
CASSQDRADQPQHF
TGTGCCAGCAGCCAGGACAGGGCGGATCAGCCCCAGCATTTT
>TRBV29-1|TRBD2|TRBJ2-7|few
CSVARSGGFYEQYF
TGCAGCGTTGCTCGAAGCGGGGGTTTCTACGAGCAGTACTTC
>TRBV6-6|-|TRBJ2-5|once
CASSYQTGYQETQYF
TGTGCCAGCAGTTACCAGACCGGGTACCAAGAGACCCAGTACTTC
>TRBV9|-|TRBJ1-1|-
CASSVASQGSEAFF
TGTGCCAGCAGCGTAGCTTCCCAGGGCTCTGAAGCTTTCTTT
>TRBV11-2|TRBD2|TRBJ2-2|-
CASSRGLAGGTGELFF
TGTGCCAGCAGCCGAGGACTAGCGGGTGGGACCGGGGAGCTGTTTTTT
>TRBV27|TRBD2|TRBJ2-3|-
CASSSGSGGYTDTQYF
TGTGCCAGCAGTTCAGGGTCGGGGGGATACACAGATACGCAGTATTTT
>TRBV4-2|TRBD2|TRBJ2-1|-
CASSQGVIAGGTYNEQFF
TGTGCCAGCAGCCAAGGGGTAATAGCGGGAGGGACCTACAATGAGCAGTTCTTC
>TRBV4-1|-|TRBJ2-2|-
CASSLKWGPTSSNTGELFF
TGCGCCAGCAGCCTCAAGTGGGGCCCCACGTCGTCAAACACCGGGGAGCTGTTTTTT
>TRBV5-4|TRBD2|TRBJ2-6|-
CASSLRTSGGAGGANVLTF
TGTGCCAGCAGCTTGAGGACTAGCGGGGGGGCCGGTGGGGCCAACGTCCTGACTTTC
>TRBV5-4|TRBD1|TRBJ1-2|-
CASSIDLDRGRYYGYTF
TGTGCCAGCAGCATAGACTTAGACAGGGGGCGCTATTATGGCTACACCTTC
>TRBV5-8|TRBD1|TRBJ1-1|-
CASSLGTGANTEAFF
TGTGCCAGCAGCTTGGGGACAGGGGCGAACACTGAAGCTTTCTTT
>TRBV7-9|-|TRBJ2-3|-
CASSSQTDTQYF
TGTGCCAGCAGCTCACAAACAGATACGCAGTATTTT
>TRBV10-2|TRBD2|TRBJ2-1|-
CASSVAGGSNGEQFF
TGCGCCAGCAGTGTGGCGGGAGGGTCAAATGGTGAGCAGTTCTTC
>TRBV5-1|TRBD1|TRBJ1-3|-
CASSLGQGSAGNTIYF
TGCGCCAGCAGCTTGGGACAGGGTTCGGCTGGAAACACCATATATTTT
>TRBV6-1|TRBD2|TRBJ2-7|few
CASSEGARLRGYEQYF
TGTGCCAGCAGTGAAGGTGCCAGGTTGCGGGGGTACGAGCAGTACTTC
>TRBV5-6|-|TRBJ1-4|-
CASSLRGTNEKLFF
TGTGCCAGCAGCTTGAGGGGAACTAATGAAAAACTGTTTTTT
>TRBV4-3|-|TRBJ1-4|-
CASSQEGALTTNEKLFF
TGCGCCAGCAGCCAAGAAGGGGCTTTGACAACGAATGAAAAACTGTTTTTT
>TRBV11-2|TRBD2|TRBJ2-5|-
CASTEGLAGNQETQYF
TGTGCCAGCACCGAGGGGCTAGCGGGGAACCAAGAGACCCAGTACTTC
>TRBV6-4|-|TRBJ2-1|-
CASSEWQGHNEQFF
TGTGCCAGCAGTGAGTGGCAGGGCCACAATGAGCAGTTCTTC
>TRBV5-1|TRBD2|TRBJ2-1|-
CASSIGGGINEQFF
TGCGCCAGCAGCATCGGCGGGGGTATCAATGAGCAGTTCTTC
>TRBV5-1|TRBD2|TRBJ2-7|-
CASSPPSGTQDEQYF
TGCGCCAGCAGCCCCCCTAGCGGGACTCAAGACGAGCAGTACTTC
>TRBV18|TRBD2|TRBJ2-5|-
CASSPPGRGPARKETQYF
TGTGCCAGCTCACCGCCGGGGAGGGGACCAGCGCGAAAAGAGACCCAGTACTTC
>TRBV5-6|TRBD2|TRBJ2-3|-
CASSLSGTPPDTQYF
TGTGCCAGCAGCTTGAGCGGGACCCCCCCAGATACGCAGTATTTT
>TRBV21-1|-|TRBJ1-5|few
CASSKVFIYDRPWGPQHF
TGTGCCAGCAGCAAAGTATTCATTTACGACAGGCCCTGGGGACCCCAGCATTTT
>TRBV19|TRBD1|TRBJ2-7|-
CASADRAYEQYF
TGTGCCAGTGCGGACAGGGCCTACGAGCAGTACTTC
>TRBV6-5|TRBD2|TRBJ2-3|-
CASSYSAGVQDTQYF
TGTGCCAGCAGTTACTCGGCGGGAGTACAAGATACGCAGTATTTT
>TRBV15|-|TRBJ2-5|-
CATSRDRGPETQYF
TGTGCCACCAGCAGAGACAGGGGCCCAGAGACCCAGTACTTC
>TRBV5-4|TRBD1|TRBJ1-4|-
CASSLNRDRNGKLFF
TGTGCCAGCAGCCTGAACCGGGACAGGAATGGAAAACTGTTTTTT
>TRBV28|-|TRBJ2-7|once
CATHRVYEQYF
TGTGCCACCCACAGGGTCTACGAGCAGTACTTC
>TRBV2|-|TRBJ1-1|-
CASTPQGTMNTEAFF
TGTGCCAGCACCCCACAGGGTACCATGAACACTGAAGCTTTCTTT
>TRBV28|TRBD2|TRBJ2-2|-
CASSSPTSGGAGELFF
TGTGCCAGCAGTTCGCCGACTAGCGGGGGGGCCGGGGAGCTGTTTTTT
>TRBV6-1|TRBD1|TRBJ1-5|-
CASSEQGDNQPQHF
TGTGCCAGCAGTGAACAGGGGGATAATCAGCCCCAGCATTTT
>TRBV5-5|-|TRBJ2-3|-
CASSPRGEGGTQYF
TGTGCCAGCAGCCCGCGGGGAGAAGGTGGTACGCAGTATTTT
>TRBV27|-|TRBJ2-7|few
CASSSRTASYEQYF
TGTGCCAGCAGTTCGAGGACAGCCTCCTACGAGCAGTACTTC